One and the same sample provided the 23 T cell receptor delta chains below, sequenced in a study of gammadelta T cells in human blood. TCRdb reanalysed the RT-PCR reads via CATT. The table has 1,400 to 1,500 delta-chain clones, roughly a sixth seen once. Sequencing was done on a sample of non-Vgamma9Vdelta2 gamma-delta T cells from infant blood. These receptors were obtained from a human donor.

By proportion, this clone is large. The same CDR3 is also encoded by other DNA sequences in this sample. The J gene is TRDJ2, the V gene TRDV1; no definite D call. Looked up from germline, CDR1 is TSWWSYY and CDR2 is QGS. CDR3 length: 17 residues. The V gene lost 4 bases and the J gene lost 0 bases, with 15 bases spanning the gap. This chain's CDR3 is CALGVTFPGTLTAQLFF. The CDR3 coding sequence is TGTGCTCTTGGGGTCACCTTTCCGGGAACTTTGACAGCACAACTCTTCTTT.

V and J are TRDV3 and TRDJ1; 8 nucleotides line up with TRDD3. The CDR3 consists of 17 residues. V shed 1 base and J 1 base; nucleotides not matched to a gene: 14. The germline V gene encodes CDR1 TVYSNPD and CDR2 GDNSRS (reference sequence). In nucleotides, the CDR3 is TGTGCCTTTATTACTGAGCTGTACTGGGGGGTCACCGATAAACTCATCTTT. The encoded protein is CAFITELYWGVTDKLIF.

About this clone: A far larger clone is one base from this, pointing to a likely read error. The chain carries TRDV1 and TRDJ2; TRDD3 matches 11 bases. Germline V gene sequence: CDR1 TSWWSYY, CDR2 QGS. The CDR3 contains 26 residues. V dropped 2 bases and J dropped 2; count of bases not matched to a gene: 31. The chain's CDR3 is CALGEAQTSSSTGGYGWWVLTAQLFF. CDR3 DNA sequence: TGTGCTCTTGGGGAAGCGCAGACTTCCTCAAGTACTGGGGGATATGGGTGGTGGGTCTTGACAGCACAACTCTTCTTT.

With respect to this clone: A far more abundant clone sits one base away, making this likely a read error. The V segment is TRDV2, and no J call was made; the D call TRDD3 from the table was never checked on the DNA. Germline assignment: CDR1 GEAIGNYY and CDR2 EKD. The CDR3 is made up of 18 amino acids. The CDR3 protein is CACDSTGRSSWDTRQVFF. CDR3 DNA: TGTGCCTGTGACAGTACTGGGAGGAGCTCCTGGGACACCCGACAGGTGTTTTTC.

To note about this clone: This likely reflects a read error, since a far larger clone is one base away. Distinct nucleotide sequences in the sample also encode this CDR3. The chain recombines TRDV1 with TRDJ3, with 8 bases identical to TRDD3. Germline V gene lookup returns CDR1 TSWWSYY and CDR2 QGS. This CDR3 spans 23 amino acids. The CDR3 DNA is TGTGCTCTTGGGAAGGGCTTTCCTCGAACCTGGGGGACCCACTCCTGGGACACCCGACAAATGTTTTTC. Translating gives CALGKGFPRTWGTHSWDTRQMFF.

With regard to this clone: A far bigger clonotype differs at one base, so this is likely a read error. The chain recombines TRDV3 with TRDJ1; D is unclear. Here the J gene came from matching the DNA to germline, since TCRdb omits it. CDR1 and CDR2 from the germline V gene are TVYSNPD and GDNSRS (reference sequence). The CDR3 has 14 amino acids. V was cut by 4 bases and J by 3 bases, with 18 bases left in between. The CDR3 DNA follows: TGTGCCTCTAGGCGCCTTAGATGGCCCGATAAACTCATCTTT. Amino acids: CASRRLRWPDKLIF.

This clone was seen only a few times. One base separates it from a far larger clone, so it is likely a read error. The sample has other DNA sequences that encode this CDR3 too. The gene calls are TRDV1 and TRDJ1; TRDD3 matches 10 bases. Per germline, CDR1 TSWWSYY and CDR2 QGS. With 6 bases clipped from V and 0 bases from J, the junction kept 40 bases outside the gene matches. The CDR3 covers 27 residues. This chain's CDR3 is CALGLLLELPPLTGGLWPRGDTDKLIF. The CDR3 DNA sequence: TGTGCTCTTGGCCTTTTACTCGAACTTCCGCCTCTCACTGGGGGATTGTGGCCTCGTGGGGACACCGATAAACTCATCTTT.

This clone was found a few times. The likely explanation is a read error, given a far larger clone one base away. The chain has TRDV1 and TRDJ1; 11 bases fit TRDD3. No J gene is reported in TCRdb; it was inferred here by comparing the DNA with germline. The CDR3 spans 19 residues. The V gene's germline CDR1 is TSWWSYY and CDR2 QGS. CDR3: CALGEGDPGGYWGTEKLIF. CDR3 in DNA: TGTGCTCTTGGGGAAGGTGACCCTGGGGGATACTGGGGCACCGAAAAACTCATCTTT.

V and J are TRDV1 and TRDJ1, with TRDD3 matching over 10 bases. The CDR3 covers 24 residues. CDR1 and CDR2 from the germline V gene are TSWWSYY and QGS. Unmatched junction bases numbered 28, after V lost 1 base and J lost 2 bases. CDR3 sequence (DNA): TGTGCTCTTGGGGAACGGAGGTTCCCCCACTTTTACTGGGGGATGTCGTATGTTACCGATAAACTCATCTTT. As protein: CALGERRFPHFYWGMSYVTDKLIF.

About this clone itself: A far larger clone is a single base away, which makes a read error likely. The V gene is TRDV1, the J gene TRDJ1, with D perhaps TRDD3 (6 bases). CDR3 size: 21 residues. Per the germline V gene, CDR1 is TSWWSYY and CDR2 is QGS. CDR3: CALGELRFPIHGGTYTDKRIF. CDR3 coding DNA: TGTGCTCTTGGGGAACTCCGCTTCCCAATACATGGGGGCACGTACACCGATAAACGCATCTTT.

Remarks on this clone: It is likely a read error: a sequence one base away is far more abundant. The chain employs TRDV1 and TRDJ1; 12 nucleotides align to TRDD3. The J gene was missing in TCRdb and was found by matching the end of the DNA to germline. CDR3 length equals 26 residues. The junction had 32 bases not matched to a gene; V was cut back by 3 bases and J by 0 bases. The germline V gene encodes CDR1 TSWWSYY and CDR2 QGS. The CDR3 sequence: CALGEITTKHWGNELGDTPYTDKLIF. CDR3 bases: TGTGCTCTTGGGGAGATCACCACTAAGCACTGGGGGAACGAACTGGGGGATACCCCTTACACCGATAAACTCATCTTT.

This clone is judged medium-sized (0.01 to 0.1%). Since a much larger clone is just one base distant, this may be a read error. The chain carries TRDV1 and TRDJ1; TRDD3 aligns across 10 bases. Trimming cost V 8 bases and J 2 bases; bases outside gene matches: 20. The CDR3 runs to 19 residues. Germline CDR1 reads TSWWSYY; CDR2 reads QGS. The DNA for the CDR3 is TGTGCTCTTAGGGTAGGTTCCCGTACTGGGGGATTGGGGACCGATAAACTCATCTTT. It codes for CALRVGSRTGGLGTDKLIF.

On this clone itself: A far larger clone is one base from this, pointing to a likely read error. The V gene is listed as TRDV2; no J gene was called; the table names TRDD3, a call not compared with the DNA. The CDR3 totals 18 residues. The germline V gene has CDR1 GEAIGNYY and CDR2 EKD. CDR3 amino acids: CACDTGRGKKTDTDKHIF. For the CDR3, the DNA is TGTGCCTGTGACACCGGCCGGGGCAAAAAGACGGACACCGATAAACACATCTTT.

To note about this clone: A far larger clone is a single base away, which makes a read error likely. This chain uses TRDV3 with TRDJ1, with no clear D. TCRdb carries no J gene annotation; the J gene was assigned here by matching the DNA with germline. Germline lookup yields CDR1 TVYSNPD and CDR2 GDNSRS (reference sequence). The V end was cut by 4 bases, the J end by 3 bases, with 18 bases between. CDR3 length: 14 amino acids. The CDR3 spells CASRCLKWPDKLIF. In nucleotides, the CDR3 is TGTGCCTCTAGGTGCCTTAAATGGCCCGATAAACTCATCTTT.

This clone is large within its sample. The V and J genes are TRDV1 and TRDJ1; 10 bases line up with TRDD3. V was clipped by 0 bases and J by 1 base; unmatched bases: 23. CDR1 is TSWWSYY and CDR2 is QGS in the germline V gene. This CDR3 has 23 amino acids. CDR3 bases: TGTGCTCTTGGGGAACTCAGAACTCCTACGCCGACTGGGGGATTTGTGGTCACCGATAAACTCATCTTT. It translates to CALGELRTPTPTGGFVVTDKLIF.

Of note for this clone: A single base is all that separates this from a far larger clone, so a read error is likely. The V gene was identified as TRDV2, while no J gene was called; whether TRDD3, the table's D call, matches the DNA was not checked. The CDR3 loop spans 15 amino acids. CDR1 and CDR2 from the germline V gene are GEAIGNYY and EKD. The CDR3 DNA reads TGTGCCTGTGACACCCTGGGGGATCACACCGATAAACCCATCTTT. Translated, it gives CACDTLGDHTDKPIF.

By sample share, this clone is medium-sized. The J gene is TRDJ1, the V gene TRDV1; 9 bases are shared with TRDD2. This CDR3 has 20 residues. V trimming: 2 bases; J trimming: 0 bases; junction bases outside the gene matches: 16. Germline values: CDR1 TSWWSYY, CDR2 QGS. This CDR3 reads CALGEIPFLRAGGYTDKLIF. CDR3 sequence (DNA): TGTGCTCTTGGGGAAATACCCTTCCTACGGGCTGGGGGGTACACCGATAAACTCATCTTT.

In its sample, this clone is large. Other DNA sequences within the sample encode an identical CDR3. The chain employs TRDV1 and TRDJ1; D is unclear. V was pared by 3 bases and J by 11 bases, with 19 bases between. The CDR3 has 14 amino acids. From germline, CDR1 is TSWWSYY and CDR2 QGS. The DNA for the CDR3 is TGTGCTCTTGGGGACTTATTCGCGGACCAAAGGCTCATCTTT. Translating it yields CALGDLFADQRLIF.

Comment on this clone: A far larger clone is only one base removed, so a read error is likely. This chain joins TRDV1 and TRDJ1, with 8 bases aligning to TRDD3. In germline, CDR1 is TSWWSYY, CDR2 QGS. The CDR3 loop spans 23 amino acids. The CDR3: CALGELWSGPHTVLGGNTDKLTF. CDR3 in DNA: TGTGCTCTTGGGGAACTGTGGTCGGGTCCCCACACCGTACTGGGGGGGAACACCGATAAACTCACCTTT.

Judged by abundance, this clone is medium-sized. The chain recombines TRDV1 with TRDJ1; 7 positions agree with TRDD3. The J segment lost 3 bases and the V segment lost 5 bases, leaving 12 bases of the junction unmatched. The CDR3 has 16 amino acids. The germline gives CDR1 TSWWSYY, CDR2 QGS. CDR3 DNA: TGTGCTCTTGGGCCTACTTCCCCCACTGGGGCCGATAAACTCATCTTT. This codes for CALGPTSPTGADKLIF.

This clone was counted between two and nine times. A much more abundant neighbour one base away suggests this may be a read error. The identical CDR3 is also encoded by other nucleotide sequences in the sample. This rearrangement joins TRDV1 to TRDJ1; no firm D call. V shed 2 bases and J shed 3 bases, with 19 bases lying between them. Germline CDR1 TSWWSYY, CDR2 QGS. This CDR3 region has 17 residues. CDR3 protein: CALGEISPQRASDKLIF. CDR3 coding DNA: TGTGCTCTTGGGGAAATATCTCCACAGCGGGCATCCGATAAACTCATCTTT.

The chain uses TRDV1 and TRDJ1; no firm D call. TCRdb leaves out the J gene; it was filled in here by matching the DNA to germline. The CDR3 runs to 15 residues. The V and J ends lost 2 bases and 7 bases respectively, with 17 bases between them. Germline CDR1 TSWWSYY, CDR2 QGS. This CDR3 is CALGEGPLLHFKLIF. The CDR3 DNA follows: TGTGCTCTTGGGGAAGGTCCCCTCCTCCATTTTAAACTCATCTTT.

About this clone itself: A far larger clone is just one base off, so this is likely a read error. This rearrangement joins TRDV2 to TRDJ1; TRDD3 matches at 9 bases. The CDR3 covers 15 residues. CDR1 and CDR2 from the germline V gene are GEAIGNYY and EKD. Trimming removed 7 bases from V and 3 bases from J; junction bases left unmatched: 11. The CDR3 sequence: CACLTGDTAADKLIF. The CDR3 coding sequence is TGTGCCTGCCTCACGGGGGATACCGCGGCCGATAAACTCATCTTT.